This TCR beta chain was obtained from a study of CD8 T cells in ankylosing spondylitis. Losses at the gene ends were 6 bases for V and 7 bases for J; bases not matched to a gene: 9. The CDR3 contains 15 residues. Making use of molecular barcodes, quantitative 5'-RACE generated TCR beta libraries. TCRdb re-derived calls from the 5' RACE reads in MiXCR, one entry per CDR3 protein. The sample has a few hundred thousand distinct CDR3 sequences; about a fifth are singletons. Comment on this clonotype: Its matching antigen is unknown.

General observations from the study: Typical of ankylosing spondylitis blood, it appeared, was a TCR beta motif of under 10 highly homologous variants. Disease-linked clones reportedly concentrated significantly in matched ankylosing spondylitis synovial fluid. The authors found the disease-linked clones to be CD8+ and relatively rare in peripheral blood.

Material: blood, either unsorted or a sorted T cell fraction (not recorded which). The clonotype originates from a male donor with ankylosing spondylitis. V and J are TRBV12-3 or TRBV12-4 and TRBJ2-1; 10 bases are shared with TRBD1. The DNA for the CDR3 is TGTGCCAGCAGCCCCCGGGACAGGGGAAGAAATGAGCAGTTCTTC. Translating gives CASSPRDRGRNEQFF.